These 24 T cell receptor beta chains were all obtained from the same sample, sequenced in a study of human T cells and chemical hapten exposure. Indicated time point: patch test 1, 2 weeks after DPC sensitization. The treatment denotes: therapeutic diphenylcyclopropenone sensitization with weekly scalp DPC. A single record per CDR3 protein comes from TCRdb applying MiXCR to the RACE reads. The sample includes around 120,000 distinct CDR3 sequences, roughly 15% of them seen just once. The sequenced sample was whole blood, obtained in connection with sensitization to the hapten diphenylcyclopropenone (DPC). The origin of the receptors is a man between 18 and 29 years old with alopecia areata. Some clones in this sample may be carry-over from other donors' samples.

V and J are TRBV28 and TRBJ2-7; D uncertain. Trimming cost V 3 bases and J 7 bases, with 7 bases left between them. Germline V gene data show CDR1 as MDHEN and CDR2 as SYDVKM. This CDR3 comprises 11 residues. CDR3 sequence (DNA): TGTGCCAGCAGTTTTCGGTGGGAGCAGTACTTC. Translating gives CASSFRWEQYF. The full variable domain, rest sourced from reference TRBV28 and TRBJ2-7, is DVKVTQSSRYLVKRTGEKVFLECVQDMDHENMFWYRQDPGLGLRLIYFSYDVKMKEKGDIPEGYSVSREKKERFSLILESASTNQTSMYLCASSFRWEQYFGPGTRLTVT.

This clonotype was seen more than once but under ten times. The chain carries TRBV7-6 and TRBJ2-1; D possibly corresponds to TRBD2 (5 bases). Germline values: CDR1 SGHVS, CDR2 FNYEAQ. This CDR3 has 14 residues. The germline V and J ends were trimmed by 5 bases and 4 bases, with 12 bases remaining between them. In DNA, the CDR3 is TGTGCCAGCAGCCTTAGCGCCGGGTACAATGAGCAGTTCTTC. Its protein is CASSLSAGYNEQFF.

This clonotype has a handful of counts. The V and J genes are TRBV6-2 or TRBV6-3 and TRBJ2-7; D uncertain. CDR3 size: 15 residues. V lost 3 bases and J lost 2, with 14 bases in between. Germline V gene lookup returns CDR1 MNHEY and CDR2 SVGEGT. Here the CDR3 reads CASSYPRAHTYEQYF. The CDR3 DNA is TGTGCCAGCAGTTATCCCAGAGCCCATACCTACGAGCAGTACTTC.

The chain uses TRBV28 and TRBJ2-5; the D gene could be TRBD1 or TRBD2 (5 bases each). Germline V gives CDR1 MDHEN, CDR2 SYDVKM. The CDR3 loop spans 14 amino acids. Trimming pared 3 bases from V and 0 bases from J, leaving 8 bases between. The CDR3 protein is CASSFEGYQETQYF. The CDR3 bases are TGTGCCAGCAGTTTCGAGGGGTACCAAGAGACCCAGTACTTC.

The chain employs TRBV6-6 and TRBJ1-5; D gene ambiguous. CDR3 length: 13 amino acids. Trimming took off 7 bases at V and 6 bases at J, with 13 bases between the two ends. The germline CDR1 and CDR2 sequences are MNHNY and SVGAGI (reference sequence). CDR3 sequence reads: CASTTLPGQPQHF. The CDR3 DNA sequence: TGTGCCAGCACCACTCTCCCGGGTCAGCCCCAGCATTTT.

This chain connects TRBV6-2 or TRBV6-3 to TRBJ2-3; 8 bases line up with TRBD2. The CDR3 totals 16 residues. V dropped 5 bases and J dropped 2; count of bases not matched to a gene: 9. Germline CDR1 MNHEY, CDR2 SVGEGT. The CDR3 bases are TGTGCCAGCAGTCATCTGAGACTAGCGCTCACAGATACGCAGTATTTT. This codes for CASSHLRLALTDTQYF.

This clonotype was found many times. This sequence joins TRBV11-2 and TRBJ2-7; D remains ambiguous. The germline CDR1 and CDR2 sequences are SGHAT and FQNNGV. CDR3 length equals 15 residues. V was shortened by 6 bases and J by 3 bases, with 18 bases between the two germline ends. The CDR3 here is CASRFAGRDRYEQYF. In DNA form, the CDR3 reads TGTGCCAGCAGATTCGCCGGACGCGACCGCTACGAGCAGTACTTC.

CDR3 coding DNA: TGCGCCAGCAGCCCCCAAGCGGGGGGTAGTGGCGGGGAGCTGTTTTTT. This sequence encodes CASSPQAGGSGGELFF. This chain joins TRBV4-3 and TRBJ2-2, with TRBD2 matching over 9 bases. CDR1 and CDR2 from the germline V gene are LGHNA and YSLEER. The CDR3 runs 16 residues. After removal of 4 bases from V and 7 bases from J, the junction contained 10 bases not matched to a gene.

This chain connects TRBV6-4 to TRBJ2-3; no clear D. V was clipped by 5 bases and J by 0 bases, with 12 bases between them. CDR3 length: 15 residues. CDR1 is MRHNA, CDR2 SNTAGT, per germline. The CDR3 DNA is TGTGCCAGCAGTCACGACAAGTCTAGCACAGATACGCAGTATTTT. It is translated as CASSHDKSSTDTQYF.

The chain combines TRBV4-3 with TRBJ1-3; 7 bases are a match to TRBD1. The CDR3 sequence is 16 residues long. The ends lost 2 bases at V and 4 bases at J; junction bases unmatched: 8. Germline values: CDR1 LGHNA, CDR2 YSLEER. The CDR3 DNA follows: TGCGCCAGCAGCCAACTACAGGGGCTTTACGGAAACACCATATATTTT. Translating gives CASSQLQGLYGNTIYF.

The CDR3: CASSLWTSGPYNEQFF. As DNA, the CDR3 is TGTGCCAGCAGTTTATGGACTAGCGGACCCTACAATGAGCAGTTCTTC. This chain connects TRBV28 to TRBJ2-1; 9 bases are shared with TRBD2. In germline, CDR1 is MDHEN, CDR2 SYDVKM. Germline trimming cut 0 bases from V and 2 bases from J; bases unmatched to any gene: 2. The CDR3 runs to 16 residues. Based on the CDR3 plus reference TRBV28 and TRBJ2-1, the full variable domain is DVKVTQSSRYLVKRTGEKVFLECVQDMDHENMFWYRQDPGLGLRLIYFSYDVKMKEKGDIPEGYSVSREKKERFSLILESASTNQTSMYLCASSLWTSGPYNEQFFGPGTRLTVL.

This clonotype was seen a few times. The chain has TRBV6-5 and TRBJ2-7; D unclear. CDR1 MNHEY and CDR2 SVGAGI come from the germline V gene. V lost 5 bases and J lost 3, with 17 bases in between. The CDR3 has 15 amino acids. The CDR3 DNA reads TGTGCCAGCAGTCCGTCCGGACCAGCCCACTACGAGCAGTACTTC. It encodes CASSPSGPAHYEQYF.

The chain links TRBV12-5 to TRBJ2-1; no reliable D call. V shed 1 base and J shed 2 bases, with 12 bases lying between them. The CDR3 is 16 amino acids. Germline CDR1 and CDR2: LGHNT and FRNRAP. Here the CDR3 DNA reads TGTGCTAGTGGTTTGGCCGCAACGAACACCTACAATGAGCAGTTCTTC. Protein: CASGLAATNTYNEQFF.

This clonotype was observed a few times. This chain's CDR3 is CASSLPPWRAFAATTNEKLFF. CDR3 nucleotide sequence: TGTGCCAGCAGTTTACCCCCGTGGAGGGCCTTTGCGGCCACAACTAATGAAAAACTGTTTTTT. The chain employs TRBV28 and TRBJ1-4; D not resolved. Germline V gives CDR1 MDHEN, CDR2 SYDVKM. The germline V and J ends were trimmed by 2 bases and 0 bases, with 25 bases remaining between them. The length of the CDR3 is 21 residues.

V gene TRBV10-3 combines with J gene TRBJ2-3; D remains ambiguous. Per the germline V gene, CDR1 is ENHRY and CDR2 is SYGVKD. The CDR3 is 14 residues long. Trimming pared 0 bases from V and 4 bases from J, leaving 8 bases between. CDR3 sequence reads: CAISESGFADTQYF. The CDR3 DNA follows: TGTGCCATCAGTGAGTCGGGATTCGCAGATACGCAGTATTTT.

This chain joins TRBV11-2 and TRBJ2-7; no clear D gene. The V gene lost 5 bases and the J gene lost 5 bases, with 7 bases spanning the gap. Per germline, CDR1 SGHAT and CDR2 FQNNGV. CDR3 length: 11 residues. The CDR3 reads CASSPNHEQYF. CDR3 sequence (DNA): TGTGCCAGCAGCCCAAACCACGAGCAGTACTTC.

This clonotype was observed a handful of times. The chain employs TRBV2 and TRBJ2-3, with D tentatively TRBD2 (6 bases). This CDR3 contains 17 residues. V shed 6 bases and J shed 0 bases, with 19 bases lying between them. Germline-derived CDR1 and CDR2 are SNHLY and FYNNEI. The CDR3 DNA follows: TGTGCCAGCAGCGAAAGCTGGCGGGGACCTAGCACAGATACGCAGTATTTT. As protein: CASSESWRGPSTDTQYF.

This clonotype was observed once. This sequence joins TRBV10-3 and TRBJ2-1, with no clear D. The germline CDR1 and CDR2 sequences are ENHRY and SYGVKD. V gave up 2 bases and J gave up 5 bases, with 7 bases separating them. The length of the CDR3 is 13 residues. In DNA, the CDR3 is TGTGCCATCAGTGAGCCATATAACAATGAGCAGTTCTTC. Translation: CAISEPYNNEQFF.

This clonotype was counted many times. The V gene is TRBV28, the J gene TRBJ1-2, with D unclear. Trimming removed 4 bases from V and 7 bases from J, with 10 bases in between. The CDR3 totals 12 residues. Per germline, CDR1 MDHEN and CDR2 SYDVKM. The CDR3 protein is CASSSFGVGYTF. CDR3 in DNA: TGTGCCAGCAGTTCCTTTGGGGTTGGCTACACCTTC.

This clonotype was detected only a few times. The chain carries TRBV6-1 and TRBJ1-3; D is unclear. Germline CDR1 reads MNHNS; CDR2 reads SASEGT. The CDR3 runs to 19 residues. With 3 bases removed from V and 1 base from J, the gap between germline ends came to 22 bases. CDR3 residues: CASSEPRSSPRRSGNTIYF. DNA of the CDR3: TGTGCCAGCAGTGAGCCCCGAAGTTCCCCCAGGAGATCTGGAAACACCATATATTTT.

V gene TRBV6-5 combines with J gene TRBJ2-5; 7 bases fit TRBD2. With V trimmed by 0 bases and J by 5 bases, 12 bases remained unmatched. Germline V gene data show CDR1 as MNHEY and CDR2 as SVGAGI. The CDR3 is 17 residues long. The CDR3 reads CASSYSSSPGGRETQYF. CDR3 DNA: TGTGCCAGCAGTTACTCGTCTAGTCCGGGGGGAAGGGAGACCCAGTACTTC.

The chain has TRBV29-1 and TRBJ2-3; 9 positions agree with TRBD1. After removal of 2 bases from V and 4 bases from J, the junction contained 7 bases not matched to a gene. There are 15 residues in the CDR3. CDR1 and CDR2 from the germline V gene are SQVTM and ANQGSEA. This CDR3 reads CSVEPQGAASDTQYF. For the CDR3, the DNA is TGCAGCGTTGAACCACAGGGGGCGGCTTCAGATACGCAGTATTTT.

The rearrangement uses TRBV5-4 and TRBJ1-2; 7 positions agree with TRBD1. The CDR3 consists of 16 residues. Germline CDR1 SGHNT, CDR2 YYREEE (reference sequence). The trim removed 4 bases at V and 1 base at J, leaving 10 bases unmatched. CDR3 in amino acids: CASSPIEGAINYGYTF. The CDR3 bases are TGTGCCAGCAGCCCGATTGAGGGGGCCATTAACTATGGCTACACCTTC.

This clonotype was counted at least ten times. The chain has TRBV7-6 and TRBJ1-1, with 9 positions matching TRBD1. The CDR3 is made up of 16 amino acids. Trimming removed 2 bases from V and 2 bases from J; junction bases left unmatched: 6. Germline V gene sequence: CDR1 SGHVS, CDR2 FNYEAQ. The CDR3 region has the DNA TGTGCCAGCAGCTTACCCCGGACAGGGGCCAACACTGAAGCTTTCTTT. Translating gives CASSLPRTGANTEAFF.